This TCR beta chain was obtained from a study of cytomegalovirus exposure and HLA in healthy donors (dated by TCRdb to about 2017). Regarding the complete study: In an earlier analysis of roughly 590 of the donors, around 300 Gb of sequence data and 117 million unique TCR beta sequences from 180 million or so T cells were reported. Besides the first cohort of roughly 640 subjects, a separate validation cohort made up of 120 different subjects was used. In a later genetic analysis, genome-wide SNP genotypes for about 55% of the roughly 700 donors were used, and that subset was treated as a discovery cohort. HLA typing covered class I and class II loci at four-digit resolution. Alongside the repertoire data, information on donor age, sex, ethnicity and CMV serostatus was compiled. On average, approximately 250,000 unique TCR beta nucleotide sequences were sequenced per donor among 300 to 500 genotyped donors of the cohort, with 15% to 20% of those sequences being non-productive. In the later analysis, no new phenotypic data were used to find candidate immune exposures; instead, reliance was placed on TCR beta sequences and their occurrence across donors. The study aimed to test whether signatures of past pathogen exposure could be identified by cataloging public T cell receptors. The study profiled the T cell repertoires of 500 to 800 subjects by immunosequencing and related them to cytomegalovirus serostatus. An earlier analysis of about 600 of the donors used high-throughput TCR beta sequencing to judge whether each TCR beta V gene segment behaved as functional or pseudogenic. Roughly 300 gigabases of sequencing data and 70 million to 85 million unique TCR sequences were included in an early release covering 500 to 750 HLA-typed donors. Among the roughly 380 genotyped donors, approximately 82% belonged to the genetic ancestry cluster associated with self-reported Caucasian donors. To predict cytomegalovirus infection status, the study combined high-throughput TCR immunosequencing, statistical association of individual TCRs with disease status, and machine learning. Every repertoire in the discovery cohort had been generated on one and the same sequencing platform. To study patterns of TCR occurrence, a later analysis re-analyzed previously published TCR beta repertoires from 700 or so donors and added high-resolution HLA genotyping. Typing coverage varied by locus: roughly 620-640 donors for A, B, C, DRB1 and DQB1; about 520 for DQA1; around 610 for DPA1; approximately 470 for DPB1. A handful of DR-DQ haplotypes were handled as single units for association and clustering because linkage in the cohort was strong.

In total, approximately 690 healthy bone marrow donors made up the cohort. At the time of sampling, all cohort members were nominally healthy, though unrecorded immune exposures were likely present. The donor was CMV seronegative and was included in the group of a few hundred seronegative cohort members. A peripheral blood sample was provided by each donor, and peripheral blood mononuclear cells were used for TCR beta sequencing. The Qiagen DNeasy Blood Extraction Kit was used to extract genomic DNA from the blood cell samples. Paper-wide results and their limitations: Because counts were too low, 15 or so rarely observed V segments, including chromosome 9 orphons, were excluded from the earlier analysis of around 640 of the donors. CMV serostatus was the only immune exposure information available for the cohort. A further reported finding was that TCR beta sequences accurately predicted the HLA-A and HLA-B alleles for most subjects in the first cohort. A later analysis reported that several top co-occurrence clusters appeared linked to parvovirus B19, influenza, CMV and Epstein-Barr virus. Cytomegalovirus status was reported to be diagnosed by the classifier with high specificity and sensitivity in both the original and validation cohorts. HLA typing was unavailable for some donors at each locus, so association tests used only the typed subset. Linkage disequilibrium might explain the correlated functional status among segregating V segments, but an unknown experimental factor could not be ruled out. According to a later analysis, TCR association rates differed among HLA loci, with DRB1 alleles showing the most associated TCRs and HLA-C alleles showing the fewest. While some public TCRs were present in many individuals, most TCR sequences turned up only very rarely across donors. In a later genetic analysis, fewer N-insertions in productive TCRs were reported among donors in an Asian-associated ancestry cluster than the roughly 710-donor mean. At a false discovery rate of 0.05, a later analysis linked 15,000 to 20,000 TCR beta sequences to specific HLA alleles. A few of the identified cytomegalovirus-associated TCR beta chains were confirmed in vitro to be specific for cytomegalovirus antigens. When HLA alleles, especially DR and DQ, strongly co-occurred, TCR associations were difficult to assign to individual alleles. In the study, 164 TCR beta chains were listed as associated with cytomegalovirus. Only TCR beta chains were sequenced in this cohort, and the absence of alpha or paired-chain data limited detectable features. In a later analysis, HLA-associated TCR beta chains were found to be more clonally expanded and to have lower generation probabilities than equally common non-associated chains. Broadly in line with IMGT annotations, most TCR beta V segments showed up in productive rearrangements about 87% or about 30% of the time in an earlier analysis of some 590 of the donors. V-gene and J-gene trimming of TCR beta chains was associated with a missense DCLRE1C variant in a later genetic analysis, and the association was replicated in an independent cohort. Because the 87-base-pair reads could not distinguish some IMGT-functional V segments, including TRBV6-2 and TRBV6-3, those segments were excluded. Roughly uniform sequencing depth across donors was assumed in presence/absence analyses, although this assumption may not hold. A group of highly shared sequence variants was considered likely to be a technical artifact of the sequencing pipeline. According to a later analysis, most CMV-associated TCR beta chains appeared to be HLA-restricted, and the HLA associations seemed to be driven largely by CMV exposure. It was suggested by the authors that the approach could potentially be generalized to other disease states and immunological phenotypes.

The germline V gene yields MDHEN for CDR1 and SYDVKM for CDR2. Including the terminal cysteine and phenylalanine, the CDR3 comprises 13 residues. CDR3 DNA only is kept here, 39 bases in frame from base 1. The sample holds one count of this clone. Its cognate antigen has yet to be identified. Qualities for individual bases were not recorded, and no much larger clone is one base off. The protocol used for the library was the immunoSEQ multiplex PCR assay. The multiplex PCR relied on a mix of 60 forward primers for TCR Vbeta segments and 13 reverse primers for TCR Jbeta segments. The CDR3 region of rearranged TCR beta genes was amplified from genomic DNA by a multiplex PCR assay. The Illumina HiSeq System was used to sequence the amplified TCR beta libraries as 87-base-pair reads. The authors' analysis ran thus. A later analysis tallied 80 million to 95 million unique TCR beta chains across the 550 to 850 repertoires, and some 10 million of those chains were shared by two or more donors. Raw reads were error-corrected and collapsed into unique sequences with a nearest-neighbor algorithm that merged closely related sequences to remove PCR and sequencing errors. V, D and J gene segments were assigned by aligning CDR3 sequences to IMGT reference sequences. For a sequence to be retained, at least a six-nucleotide match to both a V gene segment and a J gene segment was required. Rearrangements were classified as productive when the CDR3 lacked stop codons and remained in frame with V and J, and all other rearrangements were classified as non-productive. Following IMGT convention, CDR3 was defined as the stretch from the second conserved V-encoded cysteine to the conserved J-encoded phenylalanine. Sequences without an unambiguous match to a single V gene segment were excluded from the earlier analysis of over 500 of the donors. An earlier analysis of approximately 590 of the donors called V segments functional above 56.7% productive rearrangements and segregating when the between-donor standard deviation exceeded 5%. A statistical classification framework was built for diagnosing cytomegalovirus status from the catalog of TCR beta chain sequences. V and J gene assignment, in a later analysis, came from comparing TCR nucleotide sequences with IMGT/GENE-DB human TR gene sequences. In a later analysis, CDR3 sequences and most-parsimonious VDJ recombination scenarios were assigned using the TCRdist pipeline. A later analysis defined each TCR beta chain by its CDR3 amino acid sequence plus V-gene family, and excluded reads lacking a unique V-gene family. In a later analysis, several hundred highly shared, low-generation-probability nucleotide sequences were removed to address suspected cross-contamination and a sequencing artifact. For each public chain, a later analysis derived a clonal expansion index from normalized ranks of inferred template counts within each repertoire. Generation probabilities in a later analysis came from a VDJ recombination model fitted to out-of-frame rearrangements, and those results were checked against IGoR. In a later analysis, hypergeometric tests were used to score TCR-TCR, TCR-HLA and TCR-CMV co-occurrence, with a repertoire-size bias correction applied to TCR pairs. In a later analysis, false discovery rates were estimated by permuting HLA or CMV assignments 20 times. In a later analysis, co-occurring TCRs were grouped using DBSCAN, and TCRdist sequence similarity was added for clustering within HLA-allele-positive subsets. Co-occurrence clustering excluded repertoires with fewer than 30,000 or more than 120,000 public chains, plus five with anomalous nucleotide sharing. Not all clones reach the TCRdb copy of this immuneACCESS table, which keeps in-frame sequences only. Checked studies attribute under half of the gap to unresolved V genes and leave the rest unexplained. That table is the source of V, J and clone size, and D and trimming were worked out from the DNA. The sample records more than 95,000 clones, about 83% of which are singletons. The biggest ten clones account for around 3.6% of the sample.

This sequence uses TRBV28 and TRBJ2-5; the D segment could be TRBD2, given 5 matching bases. The DNA end is a closer match to TRBJ2-7, so the J assignment may be wrong. The sequenced sample was PBMCs. This TCR was recovered from a young man in good health and CMV-seronegative. The CDR3: CASSLVANYEQYF. The DNA sequence is TGTGCCAGCAGTTTAGTAGCGAACTACGAGCAGTACTTC.